This record covers a single TCR beta chain. This specimen comes from a study of T cell responses to AZD1222 COVID-19 vaccine. Produced via immunoSEQ multiplex PCR; TCRdb's table is partial and in-frame only. The table has about 110,000 clones, about 92% seen once; the top ten hold about 3.3%. The CDR3 is made up of 17 amino acids. In germline, CDR1 is MNHNY, CDR2 SVGAGI (reference sequence). Trimming took off 5 bases at V and 0 bases at J, with 16 bases between the two ends. The chain has TRBV6-6 and TRBJ2-2; D might be TRBD2 (5 bases). The source material was peripheral blood, sampled on day 0 of MenACWY control vaccination. This sequence originates from an adult in good health. CDR3 coding DNA: TGTGCCAGCAGTCGACTGGGGAGACTGCCGAACACCGGGGAGCTGTTTTTT. It encodes CASSRLGRLPNTGELFF.